The present entry profiles one TCR beta chain with its context. Antigen unknown. The sample is drawn from a study of beta chain features in type 1 diabetes. At the level of the study: All samples combined gave roughly 110,000,000 sorted cells for examination. Study-wide findings and caveats: A pattern of fewer insertions and more deletions at VDJ junctions was seen in type 1 diabetes patients. When Type 1 diabetes patients were examined, their TCRB CDR3s proved moderately but significantly shorter in all four CD4+ subsets. Compared to healthy donors, patients appeared to have naive, central memory and Treg TCRB repertoires that were more alike.

Expressed TCRB transcripts got sequenced, as all isolated RNA was reverse transcribed. Assay used: immunoSEQ multiplex PCR; TCRdb lists only in-frame clones, some missing. The sample holds some 47,000 clones, around 45% seen once. This receptor was taken from a man under 40 with type 1 diabetes. The source material was stem cell memory CD4+ T cells from blood.

The CDR3 sequence: CASSPYDSGGFSSYGYTF. DNA of the CDR3: TGTGCCAGCTCACCATATGATAGTGGGGGCTTCTCATCCTATGGCTACACCTTC. V and J are TRBV18 and TRBJ1-2; D may be TRBD1 (6 bases). This CDR3 contains 18 residues. Germline lookup yields CDR1 KGHSH and CDR2 LQKENI. Trimming pared 2 bases from V and 4 bases from J, leaving 23 bases between.